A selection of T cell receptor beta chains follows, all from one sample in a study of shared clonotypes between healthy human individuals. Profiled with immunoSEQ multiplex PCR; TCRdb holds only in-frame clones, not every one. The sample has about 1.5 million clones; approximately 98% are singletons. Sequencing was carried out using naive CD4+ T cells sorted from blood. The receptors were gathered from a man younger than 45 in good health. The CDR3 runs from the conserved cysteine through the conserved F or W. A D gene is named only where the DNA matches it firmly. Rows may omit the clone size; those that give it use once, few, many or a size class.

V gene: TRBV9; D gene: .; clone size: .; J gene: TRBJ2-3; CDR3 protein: CASSAVGTDTQYF; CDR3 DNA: TGTGCCAGCAGCGCCGTCGGCACAGATACGCAGTATTTT
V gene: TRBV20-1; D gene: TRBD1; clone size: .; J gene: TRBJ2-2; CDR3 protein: CSLQGAGELFF; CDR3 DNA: TGTAGCCTCCAGGGGGCCGGGGAGCTGTTTTTT
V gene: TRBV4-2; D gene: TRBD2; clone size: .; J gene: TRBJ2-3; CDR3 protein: CASSLPGTSGTKGGTDTQYF; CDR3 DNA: TGTGCCAGCAGCCTACCCGGGACTAGCGGGACCAAAGGGGGGACAGATACGCAGTATTTT
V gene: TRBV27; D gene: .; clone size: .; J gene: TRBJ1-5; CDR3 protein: CASSLAGGNQPQHF; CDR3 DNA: TGTGCCAGCAGTTTAGCAGGGGGCAATCAGCCCCAGCATTTT
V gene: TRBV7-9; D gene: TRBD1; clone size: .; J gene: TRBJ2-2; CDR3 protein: CASSTMTGGTGELFF; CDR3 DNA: TGTGCCAGCAGTACTATGACAGGGGGCACCGGGGAGCTGTTTTTT
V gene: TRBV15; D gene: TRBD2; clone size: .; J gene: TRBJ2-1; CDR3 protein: CATSVTSGNGNEQFF; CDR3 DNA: TGTGCCACCAGCGTAACTAGCGGGAATGGCAATGAGCAGTTCTTC
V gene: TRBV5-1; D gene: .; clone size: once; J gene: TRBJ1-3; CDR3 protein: CASRDLSDSGNTIYF; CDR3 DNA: TGCGCCAGCAGAGACCTGTCGGACTCTGGAAACACCATATATTTT
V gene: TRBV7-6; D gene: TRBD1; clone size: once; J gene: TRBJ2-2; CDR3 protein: CASITGTGDGELFF; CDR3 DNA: TGTGCCAGCATAACCGGGACAGGGGACGGGGAGCTGTTTTTT
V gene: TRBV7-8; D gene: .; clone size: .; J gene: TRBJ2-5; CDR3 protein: CASSLTGDFWETQYF; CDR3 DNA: TGTGCCAGCAGCCTAACCGGGGATTTTTGGGAGACCCAGTACTTC
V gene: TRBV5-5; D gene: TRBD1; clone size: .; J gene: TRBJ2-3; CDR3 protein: CASKEQGSVDTQYF; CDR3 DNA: TGTGCCAGCAAAGAACAGGGGTCCGTGGATACGCAGTATTTT
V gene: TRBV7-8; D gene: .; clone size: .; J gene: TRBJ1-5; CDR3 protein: CASSLVEGRNQPQHF; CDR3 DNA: TGTGCCAGCAGCTTAGTGGAGGGGCGCAATCAGCCCCAGCATTTT
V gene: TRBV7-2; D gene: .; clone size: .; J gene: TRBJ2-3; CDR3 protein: CASSPRVPSTQYF; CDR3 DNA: TGTGCCAGCAGCCCGAGGGTTCCGTCTACGCAGTATTTT
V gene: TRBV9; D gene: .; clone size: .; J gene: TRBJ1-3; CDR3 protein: CASSVEARAVDSGNTIYF; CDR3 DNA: TGTGCCAGCAGCGTAGAGGCAAGGGCCGTCGACTCTGGAAACACCATATATTTT
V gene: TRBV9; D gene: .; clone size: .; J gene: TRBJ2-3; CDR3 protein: CASSPGGTDTQYF; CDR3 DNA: TGTGCCAGCAGCCCGGGTGGTACAGATACGCAGTATTTT
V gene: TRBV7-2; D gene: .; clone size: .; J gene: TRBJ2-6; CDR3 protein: CASSSGVGANVLTF; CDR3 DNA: TGTGCCAGCAGCTCGGGAGTTGGGGCCAACGTCCTGACTTTC
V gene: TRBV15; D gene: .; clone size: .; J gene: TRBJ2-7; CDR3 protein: CATSRDSGFLRYEQYF; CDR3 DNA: TGTGCCACCAGCAGAGACTCAGGGTTTCTGCGCTACGAGCAGTACTTC
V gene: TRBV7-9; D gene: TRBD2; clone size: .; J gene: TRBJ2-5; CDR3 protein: CASRASGYQETQYF; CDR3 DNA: TGTGCCAGCAGGGCTAGCGGTTACCAAGAGACCCAGTACTTC
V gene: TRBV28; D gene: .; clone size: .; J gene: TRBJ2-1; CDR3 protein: CASSFRLEDNEQFF; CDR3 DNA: TGTGCCAGCAGTTTCCGGCTGGAAGACAATGAGCAGTTCTTC
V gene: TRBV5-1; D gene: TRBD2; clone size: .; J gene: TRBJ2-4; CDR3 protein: CASSLEGGVWDIQYF; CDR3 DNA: TGCGCCAGCAGCTTGGAGGGAGGGGTGTGGGACATTCAGTACTTC
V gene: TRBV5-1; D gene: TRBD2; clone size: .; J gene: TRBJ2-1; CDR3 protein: CASSPASNLGGRDEQFF; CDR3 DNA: TGCGCCAGCAGCCCCGCCTCAAATCTGGGCGGGAGAGATGAGCAGTTCTTC
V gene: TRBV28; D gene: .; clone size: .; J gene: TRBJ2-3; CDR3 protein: CASRQGGTDTQYF; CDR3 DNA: TGTGCCAGCAGGCAGGGTGGGACAGATACGCAGTATTTT
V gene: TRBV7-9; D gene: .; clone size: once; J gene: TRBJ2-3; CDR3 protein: CASSLGAVSDTDTQYF; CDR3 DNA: TGTGCCAGCAGCTTAGGGGCGGTTTCGGACACAGATACGCAGTATTTT
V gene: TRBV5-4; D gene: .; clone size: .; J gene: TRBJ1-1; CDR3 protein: CASSTEPSLQNTEAFF; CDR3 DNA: TGTGCCAGCAGTACCGAGCCCAGTCTCCAGAACACTGAAGCTTTCTTT
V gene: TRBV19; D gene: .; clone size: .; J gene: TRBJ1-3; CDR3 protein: CASSIRGGIRGNTIYF; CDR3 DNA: TGTGCCAGTAGTATCCGGGGAGGGATCCGAGGAAACACCATATATTTT